What follows are 7 T cell receptor beta chains derived from one specimen sequenced in a study of blood T cell repertoires in COVID-19. Using immunoSEQ multiplex PCR, the repertoire was profiled, and TCRdb retains in-frame clones only, with some absent. The table shows about 130,000 clones, with over 85% occurring only once. The sequencing input was peripheral blood. Receptors were obtained from a man in his fifties or sixties with COVID-19, enrolled during active disease.

CDR3 coding DNA: TGTGCCAGCTCGGGGACAGGGGGCGCGGGGGGCAATCAGCCCCAGCATTTT. This gives the protein CASSGTGGAGGNQPQHF. The rearrangement links TRBV18 to TRBJ1-5; 12 nucleotides align to TRBD1. The V and J ends lost 6 bases and 2 bases, in that order; junction bases with no gene match: 8. The CDR3 is 17 amino acids. The germline V gene has CDR1 KGHSH and CDR2 LQKENI.

This chain joins TRBV11-2 and TRBJ2-1, with unresolved D. The germline V gene has CDR1 SGHAT and CDR2 FQNNGV. With 5 bases removed from V and 5 bases from J, the gap between germline ends came to 7 bases. The CDR3 totals 12 residues. This CDR3 reads CASSPINNEQFF. The DNA of the CDR3 is TGTGCCAGCAGCCCCATCAACAATGAGCAGTTCTTC. The full variable domain, with the rest looked up from reference TRBV11-2 and TRBJ2-1, is EAGVAQSPRYKIIEKRQSVAFWCNPISGHATLYWYQQILGQGPKLLIQFQNNGVVDDSQLPKDRFSAERLKGVDSTLKIQPAKLEDSAVYLCASSPINNEQFFGPGTRLTVL.

The CDR3 DNA reads TGTGCCAGCAGCGTACTACTGGCCTACGAGCAGTACTTC. Translation gives CASSVLLAYEQYF. The V and J genes are TRBV7-9 and TRBJ2-7; D unclear. The CDR3 totals 13 residues. V gave up 5 bases and J gave up 2 bases, with 10 bases separating them. In germline, CDR1 is SEHNR, CDR2 FQNEAQ (reference sequence).

This chain links TRBV9 with TRBJ2-1; 10 bases match TRBD2. Germline V gene data show CDR1 as SGDLS and CDR2 as YYNGEE. V gave up 4 bases and J gave up 8 bases; unmatched junction bases: 12. This CDR3 has 16 residues. DNA for the CDR3: TGTGCCAGCAGCACAAGCGGGAGGGCCGTCGGCGATGAGCAGTTCTTC. This codes for CASSTSGRAVGDEQFF.

Written as DNA, the CDR3 is TGTGCCAGCAGTTTCCAGGGCTCCTATAGCAATCAGCCCCAGCATTTT. Protein product: CASSFQGSYSNQPQHF. The chain joins TRBV28 to TRBJ1-5, with D perhaps TRBD1 (5 bases). The CDR3 consists of 16 residues. With 3 bases removed from V and 0 bases from J, the gap between germline ends came to 12 bases. Germline V CDR1 and CDR2: MDHEN, SYDVKM.

The V call is TRBV28, the J call TRBJ1-1, with 8 bases that match TRBD1. Unmatched junction bases numbered 7, after V lost 1 base and J lost 6 bases. Germline-derived CDR1 and CDR2 are MDHEN and SYDVKM. The CDR3 covers 15 residues. DNA of the CDR3: TGTGCCAGCAGTTTATCAGACAGGGGATCCCCTGAAGCTTTCTTT. Protein product: CASSLSDRGSPEAFF.

The chain employs TRBV7-9 and TRBJ1-1, with a weak D call TRBD1 (5 bases). With 5 bases removed from V and 4 bases from J, the gap between germline ends came to 11 bases. Germline assignment: CDR1 SEHNR and CDR2 FQNEAQ (reference sequence). The CDR3 loop spans 13 amino acids. CDR3 sequence reads: CASSSTGITEAFF. CDR3 in DNA: TGTGCCAGCAGCAGCACAGGTATCACTGAAGCTTTCTTT. The full variable domain, rest sourced from reference TRBV7-9 and TRBJ1-1, is DTGVSQNPRHKITKRGQNVTFRCDPISEHNRLYWYRQTLGQGPEFLTYFQNEAQLEKSRLLSDRFSAERPKGSFSTLEIQRTEQGDSAMYLCASSSTGITEAFFGQGTRLTVV.